This T cell receptor beta chain was retrieved from a study of T cell responses to AZD1222 COVID-19 vaccine. The CDR3 extends over 15 amino acids. Germline V gives CDR1 KGHSH, CDR2 LQKENI. V was clipped by 5 bases and J by 6 bases; unmatched bases: 7. Generated by immunoSEQ multiplex PCR, the TCRdb table keeps only in-frame clones and is missing some. The repertoire holds about 140,000 clones, more than 80% seen once, with 7.5% in the top ten. The chain carries TRBV18 and TRBJ2-1, with 10 bases matching TRBD2. The starting material was peripheral blood, obtained 28 days after the second dose of the MenACWY control vaccine. This TCR was recovered from an adult who received the MenACWY meningococcal vaccine as a control. The CDR3 DNA is TGTGCCAGCTCAGGGACTAGCGATCTTTCCAATGAGCAGTTCTTC. Protein: CASSGTSDLSNEQFF.